This TCR beta chain was captured by sequencing in a study of blood T cells in healthy people across ages. General study points: More naive CD4+ cells and higher diversity were found in long-lived than in aged donors.

Sample-barcoded 5' priming and a J-beta primer mix drove a second PCR of roughly 6 to 12 cycles. A tag from a template-switch adaptor with 12 random nucleotides marked each cDNA molecule. TCRdb itself ran the 5' RACE reads through MiXCR, one entry per CDR3 protein. The sample carries hundreds of thousands of distinct CDR3 sequences, 56% recorded once. This CDR3 comprises 12 residues. Germline values: CDR1 SGHTS, CDR2 YDEGEE. V was cut by 2 bases and J by 7 bases, with 10 bases left in between. This clonotype was counted only a few times. What it binds is unknown. The receptor was derived from a man aged 40-50 years in good health. V and J are TRBV5-8 and TRBJ2-7; D remains unclear. Sequenced: blood. CDR3 sequence: CASSLGRKEQYF. CDR3 in DNA: TGTGCCAGCAGCTTAGGACGGAAAGAGCAGTACTTC.